What follows describes a single T cell receptor beta chain. The data derive from a study of blood T cell repertoires in COVID-19. Study context: PBMCs, B-cell-depleted T cells, or T cells were the source of the cDNA or gDNA that made up the material.

The germline V gene encodes CDR1 MNHEY and CDR2 SVGAGI. V lost 8 bases to trimming and J lost 8 bases, with 12 bases between them. The CDR3 extends over 11 amino acids. The method was immunoSEQ multiplex PCR; TCRdb's version includes in-frame clones alone and lacks a portion of them. The sample lists roughly 180,000 clones, roughly 81% occurring once. This TCR derives from a woman in her 50s with COVID-19, enrolled during active disease. V and J are TRBV6-5 and TRBJ1-1; a weak D match, TRBD1 (5 bases). Sequencing was done on a sample of peripheral blood. CDR3 amino acids: CASLTRTEAFF. In DNA, the CDR3 is TGTGCCAGCTTGACTAGGACAGAAGCTTTCTTT.